These 4 T cell receptor beta chains were sequenced from one sample in a study of blood T cell repertoires in COVID-19. Sequencing used immunoSEQ multiplex PCR; TCRdb keeps in-frame clones, though not all of them. The sample yields more than 150,000 clones, roughly 84% seen once. Sequenced sample: PBMCs or T cells enriched from blood (not recorded which). These receptors all stem from a woman in her forties or fifties who had recovered from COVID-19.

The chain uses TRBV2 and TRBJ2-1; 7 bases line up with TRBD2. After removal of 8 bases from V and 7 bases from J, the junction contained 11 bases not matched to a gene. The CDR3 covers 14 residues. Germline-derived CDR1 and CDR2 are SNHLY and FYNNEI. The CDR3 reads CASAAGTKGNEQFF. Written as DNA, the CDR3 is TGTGCCAGCGCCGCTGGGACTAAAGGGAATGAGCAGTTCTTC.

V gene TRBV5-1 combines with J gene TRBJ2-1, with TRBD2 matching over 9 bases. Trimming cost V 5 bases and J 4 bases; bases outside gene matches: 7. The CDR3 covers 15 residues. The germline CDR1 and CDR2 sequences are SGHRS and YFSETQ. The CDR3 region is CASRAVAGEYNEQFF. CDR3 nucleotide sequence: TGCGCCAGCAGGGCGGTAGCGGGAGAGTACAATGAGCAGTTCTTC.

The chain combines TRBV12-3 or TRBV12-4 with TRBJ1-2; 7 bases align to TRBD1. V lost 5 bases to trimming and J lost 4 bases; unmatched junction nucleotides: 4. The CDR3 contains 13 residues. The DNA of the CDR3 is TGTGCCAGCAGTCGACAGGGTTCCTATGGCTACACCTTC. Translating gives CASSRQGSYGYTF.

This clone was recorded a few times. This chain joins TRBV18 and TRBJ1-1; D uncertain. The ends were cut back, 3 bases at V and 2 bases at J, with 10 bases in the middle. Germline CDR1 reads KGHSH; CDR2 reads LQKENI. This CDR3 is built from 14 residues. CDR3 in DNA: TGTGCCAGCTCACCTATCAGTCGTAACACTGAAGCTTTCTTT. Translating gives CASSPISRNTEAFF.